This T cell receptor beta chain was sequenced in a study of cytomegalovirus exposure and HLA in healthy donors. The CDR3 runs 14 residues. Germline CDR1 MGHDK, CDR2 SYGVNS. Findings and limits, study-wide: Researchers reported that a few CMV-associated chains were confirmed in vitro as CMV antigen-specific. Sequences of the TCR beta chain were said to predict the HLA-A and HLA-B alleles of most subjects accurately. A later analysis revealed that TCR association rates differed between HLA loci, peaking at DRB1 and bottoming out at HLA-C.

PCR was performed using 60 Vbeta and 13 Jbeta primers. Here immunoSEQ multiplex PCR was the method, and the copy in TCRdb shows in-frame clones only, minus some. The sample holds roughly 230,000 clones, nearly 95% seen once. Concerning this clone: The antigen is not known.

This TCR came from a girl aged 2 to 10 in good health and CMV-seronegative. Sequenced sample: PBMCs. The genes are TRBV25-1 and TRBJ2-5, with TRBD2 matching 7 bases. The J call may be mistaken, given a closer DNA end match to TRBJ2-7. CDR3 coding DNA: TGTGCCAGCAGTGACCCGGGGAGGGGCTACGAGCAGTACTTC. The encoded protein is CASSDPGRGYEQYF.